Described below is a single T cell receptor beta chain sequence and its context. Its specificity is unknown. These data come from a study of blood T cells in healthy people across ages. Germline CDR1 is SNHLY and CDR2 is FYNNEI. Trimming cost V 6 bases and J 5 bases; bases outside gene matches: 9. This CDR3 is 14 amino acids long. General observations from the study: Observed TCR beta diversity showed a strong correlation with the percentage of naive T cells as measured by flow cytometry. Diversity was estimated from one million T cells, and these estimates were considered underestimates.

Together with a sample-barcoded 5' primer, a J-beta primer mix was included in a second PCR lasting about 7 to 12 cycles. Unique molecular identifiers of 12 random nucleotides labeled each cDNA. Each CDR3 protein is one row after TCRdb ran MiXCR on the 5' RACE reads. This sample has approximately 780,000 distinct CDR3 sequences; roughly 24% occur once, and the top ten carry 3%. The data were also submitted as part of a second study, on T cells of mothers and their children.

The TCR sequence derives from a boy aged 10-17 years in good health. The gene calls are TRBV2 and TRBJ2-5; 7 bases map to TRBD2. The sequenced material came from blood. In nucleotides, the CDR3 is TGTGCCAGCAGATACGGGACTAATTCGGAGACCCAGTACTTC. Its protein is CASRYGTNSETQYF.